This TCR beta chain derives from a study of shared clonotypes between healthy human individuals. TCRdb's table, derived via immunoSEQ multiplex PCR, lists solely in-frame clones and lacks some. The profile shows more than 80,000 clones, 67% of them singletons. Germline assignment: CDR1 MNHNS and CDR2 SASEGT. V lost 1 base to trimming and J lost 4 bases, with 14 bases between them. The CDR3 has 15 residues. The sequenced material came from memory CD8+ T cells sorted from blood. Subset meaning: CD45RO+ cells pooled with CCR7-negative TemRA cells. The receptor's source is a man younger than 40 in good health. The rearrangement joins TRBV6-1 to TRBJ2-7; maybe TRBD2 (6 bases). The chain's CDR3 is CASSEGGLATYEQYF. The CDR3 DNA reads TGTGCCAGCAGTGAAGGGGGCCTAGCGACGTACGAGCAGTACTTC.